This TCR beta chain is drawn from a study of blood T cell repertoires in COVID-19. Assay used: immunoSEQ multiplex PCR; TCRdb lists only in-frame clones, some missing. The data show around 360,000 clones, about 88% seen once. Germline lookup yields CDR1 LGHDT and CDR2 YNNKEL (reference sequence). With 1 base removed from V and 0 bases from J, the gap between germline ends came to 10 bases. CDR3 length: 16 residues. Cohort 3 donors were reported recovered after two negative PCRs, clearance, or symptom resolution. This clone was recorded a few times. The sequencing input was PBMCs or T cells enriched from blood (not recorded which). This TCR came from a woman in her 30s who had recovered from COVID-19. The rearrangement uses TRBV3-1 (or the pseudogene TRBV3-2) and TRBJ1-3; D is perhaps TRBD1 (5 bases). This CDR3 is CASSQAGHTSGNTIYF. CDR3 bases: TGTGCCAGCAGCCAAGCTGGACATACCTCTGGAAACACCATATATTTT.